The 14 T cell receptor beta chains reported below all come from one sample, sequenced in a study of Graves' ophthalmopathy and Graves' hyperthyroidism listed by TCRdb under 2018. Instrument on record: Illumina HiSeq 2000. TCR beta CDR3 regions were amplified from RNA transcripts for repertoire sequencing. The first round was an RT-PCR using HTBI primers with the Qiagen OneStep RT-PCR kit, and this first round was followed by a second-round multiplex PCR, then size selection and purification. TCRdb's own reprocessing of the public reads used fastp at Q25 and MiXCR and kept productive beta chains. All rows with the same CDR3 protein become a single entry with the most common DNA and genes. The sample profile shows around 600,000 distinct CDR3 sequences; roughly 39% of them were found once. The ten largest account for 3.3% of the sample. The sequenced material came from peripheral blood. The receptors derive from an adult man with Graves' ophthalmopathy.

This clonotype was counted many times. The chain joins TRBV7-9 to TRBJ2-2; the match to TRBD2 covers 10 bases. The germline gives CDR1 SEHNR, CDR2 FQNEAQ (reference sequence). J was trimmed by 9 bases and V by 5 bases; bases with no gene match: 9. The CDR3 is made up of 15 amino acids. CDR3 sequence (DNA): TGTGCCAGCAGCCATGGGACTAGCGCTAAGCGGGAGCTGTTTTTT. This gives the protein CASSHGTSAKRELFF.

The J gene is TRBJ2-7, the V gene TRBV10-3; TRBD2 is a possible D gene (6 bases). Germline CDR1 and CDR2: ENHRY and SYGVKD. The CDR3 is 13 amino acids. Trimming shortened V by 4 bases and J by 3 bases, and 10 bases separated the two germline ends. CDR3 region: CAISVAGNYEQYF. Here the CDR3 DNA reads TGTGCCATCAGTGTTGCGGGGAACTACGAGCAGTACTTC.

This clonotype was counted only a few times. The chain links TRBV12-3 or TRBV12-4 to TRBJ2-5, with 8 positions matching TRBD2. The CDR3 sequence is 16 residues long. The V gene end was trimmed by 2 bases and the J gene end by 2 bases; junction bases not matched to a gene: 7. The CDR3 sequence: CASSLLGRGGQETQYF. CDR3 bases: TGTGCCAGCAGTTTACTGGGTCGGGGGGGGCAAGAGACCCAGTACTTC.

This clonotype showed up just a few times. This rearrangement joins TRBV15 to TRBJ1-5; D unresolved. The length of the CDR3 is 17 residues. V was clipped by 5 bases and J by 11 bases, with 28 bases between them. In germline, CDR1 is LNHNV, CDR2 YYDKDF (reference sequence). The CDR3 region is CATSPRTSGSLGETQHF. The CDR3 DNA sequence: TGTGCCACCAGCCCTCGGACTAGCGGGAGTTTGGGAGAGACCCAGCATTTT. Variable domain in full (rest from reference TRBV15 and TRBJ1-5): DAMVIQNPRYQVTQFGKPVTLSCSQTLNHNVMYWYQQKSSQAPKLLFHYYDKDFNNEADTPDNFQSRRPNTSFCFLDIRSPGLGDTAMYLCATSPRTSGSLGETQHFGDGTRLSIL.

The chain joins TRBV25-1 to TRBJ2-7; 9 bases are a match to TRBD1. This CDR3 comprises 14 residues. CDR1 and CDR2 from the germline V gene are MGHDK and SYGVNS. The ends lost 6 bases at V and 4 bases at J; junction bases unmatched: 7. CDR3 bases: TGTGCCAGCAGCTCTGGACAGGGGATGTACGAGCAGTACTTC. As protein: CASSSGQGMYEQYF.

Concerning this clonotype: This may stem from a read error, because a much larger clone lies one nucleotide away. The chain uses TRBV2 and TRBJ1-2; 10 bases are a match to TRBD1. The CDR3 consists of 15 residues. With 5 bases clipped from V and 7 bases from J, the junction kept 10 bases outside the gene matches. Looked up from germline, CDR1 is SNHLY and CDR2 is FYNNEI. The CDR3 loop reads CASSPGLTGGCGYTF. The CDR3, as DNA: TGTGCCAGCAGTCCAGGATTGACAGGGGGCTGTGGCTACACCTTC.

The table lists this clonotype with many counts. The V and J genes are TRBV6-6 and TRBJ2-2; D may be TRBD2 (5 bases). The CDR3 covers 14 residues. Trimming stripped 7 bases from V and 3 bases from J, with 12 bases between. From germline, CDR1 is MNHNY and CDR2 SVGAGI (reference sequence). CDR3 in amino acids: CASKAGVDTGELFF. The CDR3 region has the DNA TGTGCCAGCAAGGCCGGGGTGGACACCGGGGAGCTGTTTTTT.

The CDR3 reads CASSYMGSNQPQHF. The DNA of the CDR3 is TGTGCCAGCAGTTACATGGGATCCAATCAGCCCCAGCATTTT. The V and J genes are TRBV7-6 and TRBJ1-5; no definite D call. This CDR3 comprises 14 residues. Looked up from germline, CDR1 is SGHVS and CDR2 is FNYEAQ. Trimming cost V 6 bases and J 3 bases, with 12 bases left between them.

Here the CDR3 reads CAWSDGTNTGELFF. The CDR3 DNA is TGTGCCTGGAGTGATGGGACCAACACCGGGGAGCTGTTTTTT. The chain couples TRBV7-2 to TRBJ2-2, with D perhaps matching TRBD1 or TRBD2 (5 bases each). The CDR3 length is 14 residues. Per germline, CDR1 SGHTA and CDR2 FQGNSA. V dropped 11 bases and J dropped 2 bases, with 15 bases sitting between them.

The rearrangement links TRBV5-1 to TRBJ2-2; possibly TRBD2 for D (6 bases). CDR3 size: 15 residues. CDR1 SGHRS and CDR2 YFSETQ come from the germline V gene. Trimming removed 2 bases from V and 4 bases from J, with 12 bases in between. In DNA, the CDR3 is TGCGCCAGCAGCTTAAGAAGCGGGTCCACCGGGGAGCTGTTTTTT. It yields the protein CASSLRSGSTGELFF.

In this sample, this clonotype turned up once. The chain combines TRBV10-2 with TRBJ2-5; 8 positions agree with TRBD2. V lost 3 bases, J lost 4 bases, and 7 bases stayed unmatched. Germline assignment: CDR1 WSHSY and CDR2 SAAADI. This CDR3 region has 15 residues. The CDR3 spells CASSDFERGRETQYF. CDR3 DNA: TGCGCCAGCAGTGACTTTGAGCGGGGGAGAGAGACCCAGTACTTC.

This chain uses TRBV25-1 with TRBJ1-2, with unresolved D. The CDR3 consists of 14 residues. With 1 base removed from V and 6 bases from J, the gap between germline ends came to 12 bases. CDR1 and CDR2 from the germline V gene are MGHDK and SYGVNS. CDR3 protein: CASSESEGWHGYTF. DNA of the CDR3: TGTGCCAGCAGTGAATCCGAGGGCTGGCATGGCTACACCTTC.

This clonotype was seen ten or more times. This rearrangement joins TRBV13 to TRBJ1-2; D perhaps matches TRBD1 (6 bases). The V end lost 10 bases, the J end lost 5 bases, and 17 bases lay between the germline ends. The germline gives CDR1 PRHDT, CDR2 FYEKMQ (reference sequence). The CDR3 extends over 13 amino acids. Here the CDR3 reads CATGPGEGYGYTF. The CDR3 bases are TGTGCCACAGGCCCAGGGGAGGGTTATGGCTACACCTTC.

This clonotype was seen many times. The chain couples TRBV19 to TRBJ1-2; D ambiguous. The V gene's germline CDR1 is LNHDA and CDR2 SQIVND (reference sequence). The CDR3 sequence is 12 residues long. With 10 bases removed from V and 2 bases from J, the gap between germline ends came to 11 bases. This chain's CDR3 is CATTTGNYGYTF. DNA of the CDR3: TGTGCCACCACGACGGGGAACTATGGCTACACCTTC. The whole variable domain, filled in from reference TRBV19 and TRBJ1-2, reads DGGITQSPKYLFRKEGQNVTLSCEQNLNHDAMYWYRQDPGQGLRLIYYSQIVNDFQKGDIAEGYSVSREKKESFPLTVTSAQKNPTAFYLCATTTGNYGYTFGSGTRLTVV.